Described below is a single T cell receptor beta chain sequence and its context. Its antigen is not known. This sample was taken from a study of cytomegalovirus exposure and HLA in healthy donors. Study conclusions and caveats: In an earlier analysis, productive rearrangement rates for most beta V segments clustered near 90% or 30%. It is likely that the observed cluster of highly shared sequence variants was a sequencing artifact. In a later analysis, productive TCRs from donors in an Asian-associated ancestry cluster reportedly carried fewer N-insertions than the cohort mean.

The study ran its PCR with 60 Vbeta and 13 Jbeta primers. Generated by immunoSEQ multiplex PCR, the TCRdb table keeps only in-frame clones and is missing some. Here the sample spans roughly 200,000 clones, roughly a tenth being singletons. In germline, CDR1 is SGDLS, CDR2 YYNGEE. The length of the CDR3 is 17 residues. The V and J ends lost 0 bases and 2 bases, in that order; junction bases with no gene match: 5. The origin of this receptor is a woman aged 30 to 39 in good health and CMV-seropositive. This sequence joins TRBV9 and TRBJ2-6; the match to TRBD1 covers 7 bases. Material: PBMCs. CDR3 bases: TGTGCCAGCAGCGTAGCGGGGCAGGGGGCTGGGGCCAACGTCCTGACTTTC. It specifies CASSVAGQGAGANVLTF.